The 15 T cell receptor beta chains below were found in one sample sequenced in a study of T cell changes during pregnancy in multiple sclerosis. Measured with immunoSEQ multiplex PCR; TCRdb has only the in-frame clones, and not every one. Of 75,000 to 100,000 clones in the sample, about 91% are singletons; the top ten hold roughly 2%. Sequencing used peripheral blood, obtained after pregnancy. These receptors came from a female donor in good health, enrolled as a control in a pregnancy study.

This chain links TRBV6-6 with TRBJ1-1; 7 bases fit TRBD1. CDR1 and CDR2 from the germline V gene are MNHNY and SVGAGI (reference sequence). This CDR3 comprises 14 residues. V shed 6 bases and J 1 base; nucleotides not matched to a gene: 5. The CDR3 nucleotides read TGTGCCAGCAGGTTGACAGGGCGGAACACTGAAGCTTTCTTT. It translates to CASRLTGRNTEAFF.

This sequence joins TRBV6-1 and TRBJ2-2; 8 bases line up with TRBD1. V lost 3 bases and J lost 5; bases outside the gene matches: 5. CDR3 length equals 15 residues. Germline CDR1 and CDR2: MNHNS and SASEGT. The CDR3 bases are TGTGCCAGCAGTGAGCAGGGGGCGCGAACCGGGGAGCTGTTTTTT. It specifies CASSEQGARTGELFF.

The V gene is TRBV6-1, the J gene TRBJ2-7; D unclear. The CDR3 consists of 15 residues. V lost 7 bases to trimming and J lost 2 bases, with 18 bases between them. The germline V gene encodes CDR1 MNHNS and CDR2 SASEGT. The CDR3 region has the DNA TGTGCCAGCAAAGTGACTCCTCAATCGACCTACGAGCAGTACTTC. Translation gives CASKVTPQSTYEQYF.

The chain joins TRBV19 to TRBJ2-7; TRBD1 matches at 7 bases. Germline values: CDR1 LNHDA, CDR2 SQIVND (reference sequence). The V gene end was trimmed by 7 bases and the J gene end by 2 bases; junction bases not matched to a gene: 8. This CDR3 comprises 14 residues. CDR3 sequence (DNA): TGTGCCAGTACTAACAGGGGCCCCCCCTACGAGCAGTACTTC. Protein: CASTNRGPPYEQYF.

The rearrangement joins TRBV7-4 to TRBJ1-1; 8 positions match TRBD1. With V trimmed by 5 bases and J by 1 base, 9 bases remained unmatched. Germline V gene data show CDR1 as SGHVT and CDR2 as SQSDAQ. The length of the CDR3 is 16 residues. This chain's CDR3 is CASSKGTGVKNTEAFF. The CDR3 bases are TGTGCCAGCAGCAAGGGGACAGGTGTCAAGAACACTGAAGCTTTCTTT.

The CDR3 nucleotides read TGTGCCAGCAGCCAGAAAACAGATACGCAGTATTTT. Translated: CASSQKTDTQYF. V gene TRBV6-5 combines with J gene TRBJ2-3; D is undetermined. Germline assignment: CDR1 MNHEY and CDR2 SVGAGI. The CDR3 spans 12 residues. Trimming cost V 6 bases and J 3 bases, with 7 bases left between them.

In nucleotides, the CDR3 is TGTGCCAGCACCACAACTGGAAACACCATATATTTT. It yields the protein CASTTTGNTIYF. This chain connects TRBV7-9 to TRBJ1-3, with D unresolved. V lost 7 bases and J lost 2, with 6 bases in between. The CDR3 runs 12 residues. Germline-derived CDR1 and CDR2 are SEHNR and FQNEAQ (reference sequence).

This chain joins TRBV9 and TRBJ2-7; a possible D gene is TRBD2 (6 bases). The V gene lost 0 bases and the J gene lost 4 bases, with 11 bases spanning the gap. There are 14 residues in the CDR3. CDR1 and CDR2 (germline): SGDLS, YYNGEE. The CDR3 sequence: CASSVGERVYEQYF. CDR3 DNA sequence: TGTGCCAGCAGCGTAGGGGAGCGGGTATACGAGCAGTACTTC.

This sequence joins TRBV18 and TRBJ1-1; 9 bases line up with TRBD1. V was pared by 4 bases and J by 3 bases, with 6 bases of the junction left unmatched. Germline values: CDR1 KGHSH, CDR2 LQKENI. The CDR3 has 15 residues. Here the CDR3 reads CASSLHRDRDTEAFF. CDR3 bases: TGTGCCAGCTCACTGCACCGGGACAGGGACACTGAAGCTTTCTTT.

The chain joins TRBV5-1 to TRBJ1-4; 7 bases fit TRBD1. There are 14 residues in the CDR3. Germline CDR1 is SGHRS and CDR2 is YFSETQ. Trimming cost V 3 bases and J 7 bases; bases outside gene matches: 6. CDR3 in amino acids: CASSWRDSGEKLFF. The DNA of the CDR3 is TGCGCCAGCAGCTGGAGGGACAGTGGTGAAAAACTGTTTTTT.

CDR3 sequence (DNA): TGTGCCAGCAGCGAATCAAGCGGGAGCGCTTTGTATTTT. This translates into CASSESSGSALYF. This chain connects TRBV6-1 to TRBJ2-3, with TRBD2 matching 8 bases. Germline values: CDR1 MNHNS, CDR2 SASEGT. V shed 6 bases and J 14 bases; nucleotides not matched to a gene: 13. The CDR3 contains 13 residues.

The chain links TRBV28 to TRBJ1-1; tentatively, D is TRBD1 (5 bases). CDR3 length equals 13 residues. Trimming left V 7 bases short and J 6 bases short, with 15 bases between. Germline CDR1 is MDHEN and CDR2 is SYDVKM. The CDR3 is CASTPRGGAEAFF. The CDR3 bases are TGTGCCAGCACCCCTCGGGGGGGGGCTGAAGCTTTCTTT.

This clone was seen just once. The genes are TRBV7-9 and TRBJ2-3; D is uncertain. Germline CDR1 is SEHNR and CDR2 is FQNEAQ (reference sequence). The CDR3 spans 14 residues. Trimming removed 7 bases at V and 1 base at J, with 12 bases between. CDR3 amino acids: CASTLSTGTDTQYF. CDR3 coding DNA: TGTGCCAGCACCCTCTCTACGGGCACAGATACGCAGTATTTT.

The rearrangement joins TRBV10-3 to TRBJ2-7; D unclear. CDR1 is ENHRY, CDR2 SYGVKD, per germline. The ends were cut back, 6 bases at V and 3 bases at J, with 9 bases in the middle. The CDR3 totals 12 residues. For the CDR3, the DNA is TGTGCCATCAGGACAAGCCACTACGAGCAGTACTTC. It translates to CAIRTSHYEQYF.

The CDR3 loop reads CASSDDRGRYGYTF. The CDR3 DNA sequence: TGTGCCAGCAGCGATGACAGGGGAAGATATGGCTACACCTTC. The J gene is TRBJ1-2, the V gene TRBV9; TRBD1 matches at 8 bases. The germline CDR1 and CDR2 sequences are SGDLS and YYNGEE. Trimming took 3 bases from V and 5 from J; bases not matched to a gene: 6. The CDR3 has 14 amino acids.